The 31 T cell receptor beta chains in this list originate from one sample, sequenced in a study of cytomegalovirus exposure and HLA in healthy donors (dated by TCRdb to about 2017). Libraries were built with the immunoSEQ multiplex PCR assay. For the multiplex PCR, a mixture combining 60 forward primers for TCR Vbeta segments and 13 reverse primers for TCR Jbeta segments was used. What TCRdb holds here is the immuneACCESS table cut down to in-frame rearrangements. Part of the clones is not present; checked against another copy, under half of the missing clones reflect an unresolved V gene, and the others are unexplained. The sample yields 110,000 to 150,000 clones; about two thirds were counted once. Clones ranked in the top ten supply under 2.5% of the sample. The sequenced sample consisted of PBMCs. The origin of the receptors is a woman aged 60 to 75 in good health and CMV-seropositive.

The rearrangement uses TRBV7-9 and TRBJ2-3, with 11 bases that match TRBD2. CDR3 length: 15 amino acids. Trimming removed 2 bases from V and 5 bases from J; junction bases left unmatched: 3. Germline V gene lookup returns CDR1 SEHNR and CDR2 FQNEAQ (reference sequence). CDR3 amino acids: CASSLWTSGLDTQYF. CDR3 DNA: TGTGCCAGCAGCTTATGGACTAGCGGGTTAGATACGCAGTATTTT.

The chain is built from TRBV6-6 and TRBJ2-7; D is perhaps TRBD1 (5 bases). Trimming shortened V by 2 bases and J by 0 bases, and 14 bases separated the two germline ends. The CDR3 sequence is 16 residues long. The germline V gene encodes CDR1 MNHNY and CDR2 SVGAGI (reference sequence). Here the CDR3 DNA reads TGTGCCAGCAGTTACCCCCTTGACAGCGTCTCCTACGAGCAGTACTTC. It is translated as CASSYPLDSVSYEQYF.

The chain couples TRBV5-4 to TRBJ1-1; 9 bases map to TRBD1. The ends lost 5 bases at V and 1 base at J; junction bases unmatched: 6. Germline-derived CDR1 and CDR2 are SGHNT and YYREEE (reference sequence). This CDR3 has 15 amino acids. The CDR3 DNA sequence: TGTGCCAGCAGTACGGGGGGACAGGGGAACACTGAAGCTTTCTTT. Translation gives CASSTGGQGNTEAFF.

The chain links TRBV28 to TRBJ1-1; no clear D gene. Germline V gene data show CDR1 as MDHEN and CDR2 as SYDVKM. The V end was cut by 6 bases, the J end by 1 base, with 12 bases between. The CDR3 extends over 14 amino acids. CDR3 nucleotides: TGTGCCAGCAGACTAGTTCTTCCGAACACTGAAGCTTTCTTT. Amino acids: CASRLVLPNTEAFF.

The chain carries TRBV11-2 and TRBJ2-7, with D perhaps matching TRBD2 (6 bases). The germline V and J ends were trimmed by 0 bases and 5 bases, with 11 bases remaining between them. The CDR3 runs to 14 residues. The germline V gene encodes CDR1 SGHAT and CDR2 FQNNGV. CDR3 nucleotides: TGTGCCAGCAGCTTAGAGGCCGGGAGCCACGAGCAGTACTTC. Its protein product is CASSLEAGSHEQYF.

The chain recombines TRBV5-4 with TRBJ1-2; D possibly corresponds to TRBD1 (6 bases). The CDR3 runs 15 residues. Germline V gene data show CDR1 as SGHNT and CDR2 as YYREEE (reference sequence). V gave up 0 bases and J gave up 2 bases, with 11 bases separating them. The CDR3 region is CASSLEGQRNYGYTF. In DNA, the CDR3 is TGTGCCAGCAGCTTGGAAGGACAGAGAAACTATGGCTACACCTTC.

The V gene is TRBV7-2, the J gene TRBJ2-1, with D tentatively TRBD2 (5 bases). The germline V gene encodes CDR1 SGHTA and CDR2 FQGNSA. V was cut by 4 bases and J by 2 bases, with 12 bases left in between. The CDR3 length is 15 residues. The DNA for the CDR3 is TGTGCCAGCAGCTACAGCGGAGCCGCCTACAATGAGCAGTTCTTC. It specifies CASSYSGAAYNEQFF.

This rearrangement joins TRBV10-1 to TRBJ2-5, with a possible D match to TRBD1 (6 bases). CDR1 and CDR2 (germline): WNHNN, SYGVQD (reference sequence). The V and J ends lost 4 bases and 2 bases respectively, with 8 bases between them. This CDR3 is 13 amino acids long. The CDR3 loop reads CASSGDKQETQYF. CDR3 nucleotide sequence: TGCGCCAGCAGTGGGGACAAACAAGAGACCCAGTACTTC.

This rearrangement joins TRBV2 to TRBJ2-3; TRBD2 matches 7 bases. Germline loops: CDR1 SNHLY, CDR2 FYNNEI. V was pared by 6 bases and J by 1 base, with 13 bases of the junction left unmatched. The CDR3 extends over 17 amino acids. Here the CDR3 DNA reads TGTGCCAGCAGGCCGGGACTAAAATTGTTCGGCACAGATACGCAGTATTTT. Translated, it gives CASRPGLKLFGTDTQYF. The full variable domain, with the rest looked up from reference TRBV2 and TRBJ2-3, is EPEVTQTPSHQVTQMGQEVILRCVPISNHLYFYWYRQILGQKVEFLVSFYNNEISEKSEIFDDQFSVERPDGSNFTLKIRSTKLEDSAMYFCASRPGLKLFGTDTQYFGPGTRLTVL.

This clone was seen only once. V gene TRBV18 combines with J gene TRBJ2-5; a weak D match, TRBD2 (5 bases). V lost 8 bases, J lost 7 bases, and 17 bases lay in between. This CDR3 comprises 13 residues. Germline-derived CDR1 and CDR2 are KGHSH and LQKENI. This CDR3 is CASTPGVAGTQYF. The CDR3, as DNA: TGTGCCAGCACGCCCGGGGTTGCGGGGACCCAGTACTTC.

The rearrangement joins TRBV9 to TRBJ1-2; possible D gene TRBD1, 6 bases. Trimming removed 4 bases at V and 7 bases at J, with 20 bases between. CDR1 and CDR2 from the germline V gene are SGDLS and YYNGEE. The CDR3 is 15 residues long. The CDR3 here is CASSLRQTPGVGYTF. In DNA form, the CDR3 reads TGTGCCAGCAGCCTTCGACAGACCCCAGGGGTTGGCTACACCTTC.

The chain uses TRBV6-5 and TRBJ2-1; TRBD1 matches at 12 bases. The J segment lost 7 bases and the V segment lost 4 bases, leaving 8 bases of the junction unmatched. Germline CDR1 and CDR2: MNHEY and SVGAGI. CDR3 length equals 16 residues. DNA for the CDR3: TGTGCCAGCAGTTCTTGGGACAGGGGGCTAGAGAATGAGCAGTTCTTC. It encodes CASSSWDRGLENEQFF.

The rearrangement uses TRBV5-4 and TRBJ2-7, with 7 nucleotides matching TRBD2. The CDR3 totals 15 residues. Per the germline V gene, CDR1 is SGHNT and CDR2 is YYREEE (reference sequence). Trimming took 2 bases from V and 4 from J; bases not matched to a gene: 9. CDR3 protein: CASSFNGRADYEQYF. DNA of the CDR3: TGTGCCAGCAGCTTCAATGGGAGGGCCGATTACGAGCAGTACTTC.

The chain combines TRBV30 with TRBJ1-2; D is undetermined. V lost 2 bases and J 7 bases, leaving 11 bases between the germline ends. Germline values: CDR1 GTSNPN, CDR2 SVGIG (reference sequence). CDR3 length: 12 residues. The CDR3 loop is CAWSLGVGGYTF. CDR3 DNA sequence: TGTGCCTGGAGTCTCGGGGTGGGTGGCTACACCTTC.

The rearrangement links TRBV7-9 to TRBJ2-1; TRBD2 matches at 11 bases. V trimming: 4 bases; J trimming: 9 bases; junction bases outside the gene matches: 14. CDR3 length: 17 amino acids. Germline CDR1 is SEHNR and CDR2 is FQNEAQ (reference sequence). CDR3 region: CASSSLLLAGETGEQFF. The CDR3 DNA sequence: TGTGCCAGCAGCTCCCTTCTACTAGCGGGAGAAACGGGTGAGCAGTTCTTC.

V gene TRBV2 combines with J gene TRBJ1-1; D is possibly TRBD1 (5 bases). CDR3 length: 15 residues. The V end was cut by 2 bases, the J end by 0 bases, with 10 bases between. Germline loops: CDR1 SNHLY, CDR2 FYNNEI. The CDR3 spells CASSESRAMNTEAFF. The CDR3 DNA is TGTGCCAGCAGTGAAAGCAGGGCCATGAACACTGAAGCTTTCTTT.

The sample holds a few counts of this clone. The CDR3: CASSPSRVAGYTF. CDR3 sequence (DNA): TGTGCCAGCAGCCCAAGTCGGGTTGCCGGCTACACCTTC. The chain uses TRBV14 and TRBJ1-2; D unresolved. The CDR3 extends over 13 amino acids. Trimming left V 4 bases short and J 8 bases short, with 14 bases between. From germline, CDR1 is SGHDN and CDR2 FVKESK.

The CDR3, as DNA: TGCGCCAGCAGCTTGGCCCCCGGACAGACAAACACTGAAGCTTTCTTT. Translation: CASSLAPGQTNTEAFF. The chain combines TRBV5-1 with TRBJ1-1; TRBD1 is a possible D gene (6 bases). This CDR3 is built from 16 residues. V lost 0 bases and J 2 bases, leaving 14 bases between the germline ends. The germline gives CDR1 SGHRS, CDR2 YFSETQ.

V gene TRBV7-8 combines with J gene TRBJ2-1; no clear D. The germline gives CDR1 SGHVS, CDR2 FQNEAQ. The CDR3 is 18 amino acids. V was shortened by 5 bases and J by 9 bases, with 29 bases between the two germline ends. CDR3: CASSIPADRGVWSGEQFF. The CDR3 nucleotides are TGTGCCAGCAGCATCCCCGCAGACCGAGGAGTATGGTCGGGTGAGCAGTTCTTC.

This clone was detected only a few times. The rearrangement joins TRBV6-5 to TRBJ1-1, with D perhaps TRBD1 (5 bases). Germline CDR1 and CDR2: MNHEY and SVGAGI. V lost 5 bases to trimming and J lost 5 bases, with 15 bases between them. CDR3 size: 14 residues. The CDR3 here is CASSPQGGGTEAFF. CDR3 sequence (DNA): TGTGCCAGCAGTCCCCAGGGCGGTGGAACTGAAGCTTTCTTT.

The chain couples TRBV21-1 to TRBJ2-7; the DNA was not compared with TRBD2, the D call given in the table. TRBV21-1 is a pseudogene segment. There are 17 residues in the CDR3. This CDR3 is CASTSRGAGPTTYEQYF. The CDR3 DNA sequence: TGTGCCAGCACCTCAAGGGGCGCGGGACCCACAACCTACGAGCAGTACTTC.

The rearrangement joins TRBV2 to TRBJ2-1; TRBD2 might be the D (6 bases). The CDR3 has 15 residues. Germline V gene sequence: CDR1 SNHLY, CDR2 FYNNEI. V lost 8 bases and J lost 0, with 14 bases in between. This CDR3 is CASRSGLSSYNEQFF. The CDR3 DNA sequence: TGTGCCAGCCGGAGCGGGCTGAGCTCCTACAATGAGCAGTTCTTC.

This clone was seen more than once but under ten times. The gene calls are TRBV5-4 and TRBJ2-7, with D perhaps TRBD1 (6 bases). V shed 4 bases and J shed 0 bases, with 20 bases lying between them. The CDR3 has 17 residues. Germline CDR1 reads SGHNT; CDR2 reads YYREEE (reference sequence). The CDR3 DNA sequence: TGTGCCAGCAGCCCCGGGGCTGGGACACTAAGCTCCTACGAGCAGTACTTC. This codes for CASSPGAGTLSSYEQYF. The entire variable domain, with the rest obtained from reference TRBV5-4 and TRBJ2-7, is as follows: ETGVTQSPTHLIKTRGQQVTLRCSSQSGHNTVSWYQQALGQGPQFIFQYYREEENGRGNFPPRFSGLQFPNYSSELNVNALELDDSALYLCASSPGAGTLSSYEQYFGPGTRLTVT.

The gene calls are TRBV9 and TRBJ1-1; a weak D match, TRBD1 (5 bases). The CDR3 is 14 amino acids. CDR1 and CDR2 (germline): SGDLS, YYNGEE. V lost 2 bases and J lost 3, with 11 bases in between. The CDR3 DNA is TGTGCCAGCAGCGTCAGGGTTGGGGACACTGAAGCTTTCTTT. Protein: CASSVRVGDTEAFF.

The CDR3 spells CASARVGNTEAFF. CDR3 coding DNA: TGCGCCAGTGCGAGGGTAGGGAACACTGAAGCTTTCTTT. The chain couples TRBV5-1 to TRBJ1-1; D ambiguous. The germline gives CDR1 SGHRS, CDR2 YFSETQ. This CDR3 spans 13 amino acids. V was cut by 8 bases and J by 1 base, with 12 bases left in between.

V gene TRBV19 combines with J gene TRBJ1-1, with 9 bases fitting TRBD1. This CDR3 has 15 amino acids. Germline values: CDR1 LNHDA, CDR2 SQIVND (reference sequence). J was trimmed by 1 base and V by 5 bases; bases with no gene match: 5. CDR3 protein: CASSATGGQNTEAFF. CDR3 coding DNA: TGTGCCAGTAGTGCGACAGGGGGGCAGAACACTGAAGCTTTCTTT.

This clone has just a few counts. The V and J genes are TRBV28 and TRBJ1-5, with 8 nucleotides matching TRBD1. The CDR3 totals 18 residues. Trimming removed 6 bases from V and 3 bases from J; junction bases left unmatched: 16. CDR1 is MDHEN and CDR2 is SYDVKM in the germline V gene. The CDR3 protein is CASSADIPRDRFNQPQHF. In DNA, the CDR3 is TGTGCCAGCAGCGCTGATATACCCCGGGACAGGTTCAATCAGCCCCAGCATTTT.

The CDR3 sequence is CASSVAAGGRKETQYF. CDR3 DNA: TGTGCCAGCAGCGTAGCAGCGGGAGGGCGAAAAGAGACCCAGTACTTC. The V gene is TRBV9, the J gene TRBJ2-5; 10 bases map to TRBD2. This CDR3 spans 16 amino acids. V was clipped by 0 bases and J by 3 bases; unmatched bases: 5. Germline V CDR1 and CDR2: SGDLS, YYNGEE.

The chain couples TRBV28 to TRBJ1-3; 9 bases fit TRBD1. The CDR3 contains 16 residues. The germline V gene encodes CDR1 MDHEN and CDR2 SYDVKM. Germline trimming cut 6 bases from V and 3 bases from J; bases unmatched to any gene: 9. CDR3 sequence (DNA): TGTGCCAGCAGCGCAGGGACAGGGATGTTTGGAAACACCATATATTTT. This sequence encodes CASSAGTGMFGNTIYF.

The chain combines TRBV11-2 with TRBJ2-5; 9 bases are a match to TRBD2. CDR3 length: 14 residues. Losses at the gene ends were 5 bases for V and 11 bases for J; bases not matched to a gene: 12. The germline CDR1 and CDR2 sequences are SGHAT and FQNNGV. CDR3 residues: CASSMVGLAGSQYF. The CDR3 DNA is TGTGCCAGCAGCATGGTTGGGCTAGCGGGAAGTCAGTACTTC.

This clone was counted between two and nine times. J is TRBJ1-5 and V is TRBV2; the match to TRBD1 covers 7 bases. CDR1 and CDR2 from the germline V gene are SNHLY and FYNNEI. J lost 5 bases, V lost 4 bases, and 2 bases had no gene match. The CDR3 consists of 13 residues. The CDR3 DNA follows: TGTGCCAGCAGTGGGGACAGCTATCAGCCCCAGCATTTT. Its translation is CASSGDSYQPQHF.